This entry features one T cell receptor beta chain sequence. Per germline, CDR1 SNHLY and CDR2 FYNNEI. CDR3 length: 18 amino acids. The V gene lost 8 bases and the J gene lost 0 bases, with 25 bases spanning the gap. This entry comes from a study of blood T cell repertoires in COVID-19. Study-level background: Samples taken during acute and convalescent COVID-19 were collected in the United States, Italy and Spain. T cells, B-cell-depleted T cells, or PBMCs supplied cDNA or gDNA.

Original processing methods: Nucleated cell counts were estimated from reference gene primer amplification. Profiled with immunoSEQ multiplex PCR; TCRdb holds only in-frame clones, not every one. Clone size and V and J calls were adopted from that table, with D and trimming inferred from the DNA. The sample lists approximately 300,000 clones; approximately 88% were seen once. Source material: peripheral blood. This TCR derives from a man aged 18 to 29 who had recovered from COVID-19. This chain links TRBV2 with TRBJ1-1; D not certain. CDR3 in DNA: TGTGCCAGCCTGGCCAGAGCGGCAGGCACCCTCTTGAACACTGAAGCTTTCTTT. Translating gives CASLARAAGTLLNTEAFF.